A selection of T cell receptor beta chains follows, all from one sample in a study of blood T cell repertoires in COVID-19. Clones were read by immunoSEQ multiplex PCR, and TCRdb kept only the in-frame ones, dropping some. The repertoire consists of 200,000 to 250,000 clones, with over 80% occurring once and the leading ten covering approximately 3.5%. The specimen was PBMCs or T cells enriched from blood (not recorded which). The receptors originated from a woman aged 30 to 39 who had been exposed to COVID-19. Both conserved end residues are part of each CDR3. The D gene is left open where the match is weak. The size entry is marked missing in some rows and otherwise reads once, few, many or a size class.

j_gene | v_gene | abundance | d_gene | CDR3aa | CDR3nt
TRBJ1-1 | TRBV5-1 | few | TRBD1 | CASSPRQGTGNTEAFF | TGCGCCAGCAGCCCCCGACAGGGTACGGGGAACACTGAAGCTTTCTTT
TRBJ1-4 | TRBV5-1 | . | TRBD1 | CASSLGTGREKLFF | TGCGCCAGCAGCTTGGGGACAGGGCGGGAAAAACTGTTTTTT
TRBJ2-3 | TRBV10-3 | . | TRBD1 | CAISETGVTDTQYF | TGTGCCATCAGTGAGACAGGGGTCACAGATACGCAGTATTTT
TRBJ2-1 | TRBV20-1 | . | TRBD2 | CSASPRLAGVREQFF | TGCAGTGCTAGTCCCCGACTAGCGGGAGTGAGGGAGCAGTTCTTC
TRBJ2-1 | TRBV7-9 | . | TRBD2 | CASSFRTSGSNEQFF | TGTGCCAGCAGCTTCAGGACTAGCGGGTCCAATGAGCAGTTCTTC
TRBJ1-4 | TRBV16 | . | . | CASSQFRGANEKLFF | TGTGCCAGCAGCCAGTTCAGGGGTGCTAATGAAAAACTGTTTTTT
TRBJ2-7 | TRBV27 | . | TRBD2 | CASSFWSGSSYEQYF | TGTGCCAGCAGTTTTTGGAGCGGGAGCTCCTACGAGCAGTACTTC
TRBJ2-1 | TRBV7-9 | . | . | CASSLEPFNNEQFF | TGTGCCAGCAGCTTAGAGCCATTTAACAATGAGCAGTTCTTC
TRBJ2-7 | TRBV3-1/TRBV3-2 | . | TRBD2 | CASSLAPGLAVYEQYF | TGTGCCAGCAGCCTCGCCCCGGGACTAGCCGTCTACGAGCAGTACTTC
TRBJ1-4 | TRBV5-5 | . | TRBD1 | CASSTGQGLALEKLFF | TGTGCCAGCAGCACGGGACAGGGATTGGCGCTCGAAAAACTGTTTTTT
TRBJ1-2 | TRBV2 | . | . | CASSEDPRVFGYTF | TGTGCCAGCAGTGAAGATCCGCGGGTTTTCGGCTACACCTTC
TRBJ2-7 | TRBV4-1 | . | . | CASSQVLLLYEQYF | TGCGCCAGCAGCCAAGTGCTACTACTCTACGAGCAGTACTTC
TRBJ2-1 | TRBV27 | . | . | CASSLGAPSSYNEQFF | TGTGCCAGCAGTTTAGGGGCACCGAGCTCCTACAATGAGCAGTTCTTC
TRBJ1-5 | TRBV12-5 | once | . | CASGLVSWGDHSNQPQHF | TGTGCTAGTGGTTTGGTATCATGGGGGGACCATAGCAATCAGCCCCAGCATTTT
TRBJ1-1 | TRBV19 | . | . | CASSPGWLSAEAFF | TGTGCCAGTAGTCCGGGATGGCTCTCGGCCGAAGCTTTCTTT
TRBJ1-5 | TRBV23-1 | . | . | CASSQSYRDAQPQHF | TGCGCCAGCAGTCAATCCTACAGGGACGCTCAGCCCCAGCATTTT
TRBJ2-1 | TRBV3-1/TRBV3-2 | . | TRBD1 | CASSQETGEAYNEQFF | TGTGCCAGCAGCCAAGAGACAGGGGAAGCCTACAATGAGCAGTTCTTC
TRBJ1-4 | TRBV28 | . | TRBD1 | CASRAGTGSNEKLFF | TGTGCCAGCAGGGCGGGGACAGGCTCTAATGAAAAACTGTTTTTT
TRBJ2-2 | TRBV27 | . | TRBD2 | CASSLASGRGTGELFF | TGTGCCAGCAGTTTAGCTAGCGGGAGGGGGACCGGGGAGCTGTTTTTT
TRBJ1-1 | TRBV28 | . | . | CASSLMRGGGLKNTEAFF | TGTGCCAGCAGTTTAATGAGAGGGGGGGGTTTGAAGAACACTGAAGCTTTCTTT
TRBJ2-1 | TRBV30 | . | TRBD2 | CAFGLAGGREQFF | TGTGCCTTCGGACTAGCGGGAGGGCGGGAGCAGTTCTTC
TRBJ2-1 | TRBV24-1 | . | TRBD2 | CATSDTSGRGNEQFF | TGTGCCACCAGTGATACTAGCGGGAGAGGGAATGAGCAGTTCTTC
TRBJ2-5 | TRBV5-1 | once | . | CASSLQGMQETQYF | TGCGCCAGCAGCCTACAGGGTATGCAAGAGACCCAGTACTTC
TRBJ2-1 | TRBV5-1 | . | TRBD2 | CASSPISGGTYNEQFF | TGCGCCAGCAGCCCAATTAGCGGGGGGACCTACAATGAGCAGTTCTTC
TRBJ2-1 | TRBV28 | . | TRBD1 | CASSPSGQGYNEQFF | TGTGCCAGCAGTCCCTCGGGACAGGGATACAATGAGCAGTTCTTC
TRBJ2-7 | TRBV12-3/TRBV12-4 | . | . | CASSPTNSEQYF | TGTGCCAGCAGTCCGACTAATTCCGAGCAGTACTTC
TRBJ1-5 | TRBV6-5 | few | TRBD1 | CAGGDRSNQPQHF | TGTGCCGGTGGGGACAGAAGCAATCAGCCCCAGCATTTT
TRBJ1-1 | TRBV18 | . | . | CASSPPIGQSTEAFF | TGTGCCAGCTCACCACCTATTGGTCAGTCCACTGAAGCTTTCTTT
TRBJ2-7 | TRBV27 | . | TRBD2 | CASSNGLAGAEQYF | TGTGCCAGCAGTAACGGACTAGCGGGAGCCGAGCAGTACTTC
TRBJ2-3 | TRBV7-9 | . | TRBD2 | CASSLGLAGEDSTDTQYF | TGTGCCAGCAGCTTGGGACTAGCGGGAGAGGATAGCACAGATACGCAGTATTTT
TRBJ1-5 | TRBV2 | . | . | CASSEIRGQPQHF | TGTGCCAGCAGTGAAATAAGGGGGCAGCCCCAGCATTTT
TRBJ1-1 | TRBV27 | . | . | CASSLRGGITEAFF | TGTGCCAGCAGTTTAAGAGGGGGTATAACTGAAGCTTTCTTT
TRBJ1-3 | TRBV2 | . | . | CASKEATSGNTIYF | TGTGCCAGCAAGGAGGCGACCTCTGGAAACACCATATATTTT
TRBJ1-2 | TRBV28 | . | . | CASSSPPASDGYTF | TGTGCCAGCAGTTCTCCCCCCGCGAGCGACGGCTACACCTTC